This T cell receptor beta chain was sequenced for a study (dated by TCRdb to 2016 to 2017). Notes on this clonotype: This clone's antigen is unknown. The record has no base qualities; no much larger clone is one base away.

From a lookup of the germline V gene, CDR1 and CDR2 are KGHSH and LQKENI. The CDR3 goes from the cysteine to the phenylalanine over 16 residues. Of all the DNA, just the CDR3 is kept, 48 bases in frame from base 1. Clipping removes 2 bases from V and 4 bases from J, with 9 as the unmatched junction base count. Receptor amplification or capture employed RT-PCR. The instrument given in TCRdb is Illumina MiSeq. In TCRdb, the public reads were trimmed at Q25 with fastp and aligned with MiXCR, with productive beta chains retained. Rows with one shared CDR3 protein collapse into an entry with the most common genes and DNA. The sample includes hundreds of thousands of distinct CDR3 sequences, with 14% observed a single time. Around 3.3% of the sample belongs to the ten largest clones.

The sequence was collected from a female donor in good health, serving as a healthy control. Sequenced input: memory CD4+ T cells from blood. The sequence is built from TRBV18 and TRBJ2-3, with 7 central nucleotides matching TRBD2. The CDR3 sequence is CASSPNGAGAADTQYF. The DNA is as follows: TGTGCCAGCTCACCAAACGGTGCGGGAGCGGCAGATACGCAGTATTTT.